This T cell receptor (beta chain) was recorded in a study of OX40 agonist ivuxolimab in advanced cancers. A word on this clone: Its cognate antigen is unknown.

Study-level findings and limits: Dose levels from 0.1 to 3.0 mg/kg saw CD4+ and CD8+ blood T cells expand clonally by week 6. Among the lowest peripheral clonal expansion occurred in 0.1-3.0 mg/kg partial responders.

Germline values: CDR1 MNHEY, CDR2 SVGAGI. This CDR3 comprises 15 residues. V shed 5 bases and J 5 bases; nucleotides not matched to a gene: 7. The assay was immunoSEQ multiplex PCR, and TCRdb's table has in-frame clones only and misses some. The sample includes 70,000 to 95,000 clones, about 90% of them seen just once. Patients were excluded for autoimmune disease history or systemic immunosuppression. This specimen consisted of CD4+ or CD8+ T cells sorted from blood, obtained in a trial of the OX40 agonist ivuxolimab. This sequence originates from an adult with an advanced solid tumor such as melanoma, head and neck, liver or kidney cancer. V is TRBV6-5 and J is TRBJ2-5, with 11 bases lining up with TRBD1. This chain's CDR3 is CASSRSGQGGETQYF. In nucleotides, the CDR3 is TGTGCCAGCAGTCGCTCGGGACAGGGGGGGGAGACCCAGTACTTC.